This T cell receptor beta chain was captured by sequencing in a study of T cells and Merkel cell carcinoma outcomes. Per the germline V gene, CDR1 is LNHDA and CDR2 is SQIVND (reference sequence). Deletions cut 6 bases from V and 0 bases from J, with 11 bases between. CDR3 length equals 14 residues. Clones were sequenced by immunoSEQ multiplex PCR, and TCRdb holds only the in-frame ones, with some missing. The sample holds roughly 6,000 clones, around three quarters seen once. V and J are TRBV19 and TRBJ1-2, with D perhaps TRBD1 (6 bases). The source material was tumor tissue from Merkel cell carcinoma. The sequence was collected from a human donor with Merkel cell carcinoma. CDR3 in DNA: TGTGCCAGTAGACGGGACACCTCTAACTATGGCTACACCTTC. Protein: CASRRDTSNYGYTF. Filled out from reference TRBV19 and TRBJ1-2, the complete variable domain reads DGGITQSPKYLFRKEGQNVTLSCEQNLNHDAMYWYRQDPGQGLRLIYYSQIVNDFQKGDIAEGYSVSREKKESFPLTVTSAQKNPTAFYLCASRRDTSNYGYTFGSGTRLTVV.